The source of this TCR beta chain is a study of cytomegalovirus exposure and HLA in healthy donors (dated by TCRdb to about 2017). About the full investigation: An earlier analysis of 587 of the donors reported approximately 280 Gb of sequence data and 90 million to 120 million unique TCR beta sequences obtained from about 170 million T cells. An early release covering roughly 640 HLA-typed donors comprised 250 to 350 gigabases of sequencing data and roughly 86 million unique TCR sequences. Of the approximately 400 genotyped donors, 65% to 90% fell in the genetic ancestry cluster associated with self-reported Caucasian donors. The study aimed to test whether cataloging public T cell receptors could reveal signatures of past pathogen exposure. The study profiled the T cell repertoires of under 850 subjects by immunosequencing and related them to cytomegalovirus serostatus. Along with the approximately 700-subject first cohort, a separate validation cohort of around 120 different subjects was used. To predict cytomegalovirus infection status, the study brought together high-throughput TCR immunosequencing, statistical association of individual TCRs with disease status, and machine learning. A later analysis re-analyzed previously published TCR beta repertoires from about 730 donors and added high-resolution HLA genotyping to study TCR occurrence patterns. The later analysis used no new phenotypic data to find candidate immune exposures, relying instead on TCR beta sequences and their occurrence across donors. In an earlier analysis of a few hundred of the donors, high-throughput TCR beta sequencing was used to judge whether each TCR beta V gene segment behaved as functional or pseudogenic. Donor age, sex, ethnicity and CMV serostatus were compiled alongside the repertoire data. A later genetic analysis used genome-wide SNP genotypes for 398 of the 666 donors, treating that subset as a discovery cohort. All discovery cohort repertoires had been generated using a single sequencing platform. HLA typing covered class I and class II loci at four-digit resolution. The number of donors typed differed by locus, with about 629-630 for A, B, C, DRB1 and DQB1, around 560 for DQA1, 600 to 610 for DPA1, and around 430 for DPB1. Several DR-DQ haplotypes were treated as single units for association and clustering because of strong linkage in the cohort. Among some 410 genotyped donors of the cohort, an average of approximately 200,000 unique TCR beta nucleotide sequences was sequenced per donor, of which approximately 18% were non-productive.

Library creation used the immunoSEQ multiplex PCR assay. The multiplex PCR relied on a mix of 60 forward primers for TCR Vbeta segments and 13 reverse primers for TCR Jbeta segments. Amplification of the CDR3 region of rearranged TCR beta genes was performed with a multiplex PCR assay on genomic DNA. The amplified TCR beta libraries were sequenced on the Illumina HiSeq System as 87-base-pair reads. As for how the authors treated the data: A later analysis tallied tens of millions of unique TCR beta chains across the roughly 610 repertoires, and about 12 million of those chains were shared by two or more donors. To remove PCR and sequencing errors, raw reads were error-corrected and collapsed into unique sequences using a nearest-neighbor algorithm that merged closely related sequences. To assign V, D and J gene segments, CDR3 sequences were aligned to IMGT reference sequences. Each retained sequence needed at least a six-nucleotide match to both a V gene segment and a J gene segment. Rearrangements were classified as productive when the CDR3 lacked stop codons and remained in frame with V and J, and all other rearrangements were classified as non-productive. CDR3 was defined by IMGT convention, running from the second conserved V-encoded cysteine to the conserved J-encoded phenylalanine. Sequences without an unambiguous match to a single V gene segment were excluded from the earlier analysis of several hundred of the donors. An earlier analysis of some 500 of the donors classified V segments as functional when productive rearrangements were above 56.7% and as segregating when the standard deviation between donors was above 5%. A statistical classification framework was built for diagnosing cytomegalovirus status from the catalog of TCR beta chain sequences. V and J gene assignment, in a later analysis, came from comparing TCR nucleotide sequences with IMGT/GENE-DB human TR gene sequences. In a later analysis, CDR3 sequences and most-parsimonious VDJ recombination scenarios were assigned using the TCRdist pipeline. A later analysis defined each TCR beta chain by its CDR3 amino acid sequence plus V-gene family, and excluded reads lacking a unique V-gene family. As a way to deal with suspected cross-contamination and a sequencing artifact, a later analysis dropped 500 to 700 nucleotide sequences that were highly shared and had low generation probability. For each public chain, a later analysis derived a clonal expansion index from normalized ranks of inferred template counts within each repertoire. A later analysis computed generation probabilities with a VDJ recombination model fitted to out-of-frame rearrangements, and checked the results against IGoR. Hypergeometric tests were used in a later analysis to score TCR-TCR, TCR-HLA and TCR-CMV co-occurrence, with a repertoire-size bias correction applied to the TCR pairs. In a later analysis, false discovery rates were estimated by permuting HLA or CMV assignments 20 times. In a later analysis, co-occurring TCRs were grouped with DBSCAN, and TCRdist sequence similarity was added when clustering was performed within HLA-allele-positive subsets. For co-occurrence clustering, repertoires with fewer than 30,000 or more than 120,000 public chains were excluded, along with roughly five repertoires with anomalous nucleotide sharing. TCRdb stores this immuneACCESS table with in-frame sequences only. Part of the clones is absent; in the studies checked, under half of the shortfall reflects unresolved V genes, and no reason is known for the rest. V, J and clone size are taken as reported in that table, and D and trimming were inferred from the DNA itself. A total of roughly 90,000 clones appear in this sample, 65% to 75% of them only once. Clones ranked in the top ten supply approximately 20% of the sample.

V has 3 bases trimmed and J has 4 bases trimmed; junction bases matching no gene number 3. Via the germline V gene, CDR1 is SQVTM and CDR2 ANQGSEA. The CDR3 starts with the cysteine, ends with the phenylalanine, and has 14 residues. The retained sequence is limited to the CDR3, 42 bases, with the frame set at the first base. The cohort was made up of 666 healthy bone marrow donors. At the time of sampling, every cohort member was nominally healthy, though immune exposures that went unrecorded were likely present. The donor was CMV seropositive and belonged to the group of 250 to 350 seropositive cohort members. A peripheral blood sample was collected from each donor, and TCR beta sequencing was performed on peripheral blood mononuclear cells. The Qiagen DNeasy Blood Extraction Kit was used to extract genomic DNA from the blood cell samples. As to this clone: What antigen it recognizes has not been identified. No qualities accompany the bases; no much larger clone lies one base away.

Broader findings and caveats from the paper: A further reported finding was that TCR beta sequences accurately predicted the HLA-A and HLA-B alleles for most subjects in the first cohort. The sequencing pipeline was judged likely to have produced a cluster of highly shared sequence variants as a technical artifact. For the cohort, immune exposure information was limited to CMV serostatus. A total of around 150 TCR beta chains were listed by the study as associated with cytomegalovirus. An earlier analysis of approximately 600 of the donors showed that most TCR beta V segments appeared in productive rearrangements either about 90% or about 30% of the time, which broadly matched IMGT annotations. According to a later analysis, most CMV-associated TCR beta chains appeared to be HLA-restricted, and the HLA associations seemed to be driven largely by CMV exposure. According to a later analysis, TCR association rates differed among HLA loci, with DRB1 alleles showing the most associated TCRs and HLA-C alleles showing the fewest. Correlated functional status among segregating V segments might be attributable to linkage disequilibrium, but an unknown experimental factor could not be ruled out. The classifier was reported to diagnose cytomegalovirus status with high specificity and sensitivity in both the original and validation cohorts. Because HLA typing was unavailable for some donors at each locus, only the typed subset was used in association tests. It was suggested by the authors that the approach could potentially be generalized to other disease states and immunological phenotypes. Assigning TCR associations to individual alleles was difficult when HLA alleles, especially DR and DQ, strongly co-occurred. While some public TCRs were present in many individuals, most TCR sequences turned up only very rarely across donors. According to a later genetic analysis, donors in an Asian-associated ancestry cluster had fewer N-insertions in productive TCRs than the approximately 630-donor mean. In this cohort, only TCR beta chains were sequenced, and detectable features were limited by the absence of alpha or paired-chain data. V-gene and J-gene trimming of TCR beta chains was associated with a missense DCLRE1C variant in a later genetic analysis, and the association was replicated in an independent cohort. Several of the top co-occurrence clusters appeared to be linked to parvovirus B19, influenza, CMV and Epstein-Barr virus, according to a later analysis. A few of the identified cytomegalovirus-associated TCR beta chains were confirmed in vitro to be specific for cytomegalovirus antigens. Because counts were too low, some 17 rarely observed V segments, including chromosome 9 orphons, were excluded from the earlier analysis of fewer than 650 of the donors. The presence/absence analyses assumed that sequencing depth was roughly uniform across donors, and that assumption may not be true. Some IMGT-functional V segments, including TRBV6-2 and TRBV6-3, could not be told apart with the 87-base-pair reads, so those segments were excluded. In a later analysis, HLA-associated TCR beta chains were found to be more clonally expanded and to have lower generation probabilities than equally common non-associated chains. Specific HLA alleles were associated with some 15,000 TCR beta sequences at a false discovery rate of 0.05 in a later analysis.

The TCR sequence derives from a man younger than 40 in good health and CMV-seropositive. The rearranged segments are TRBV29-1 and TRBJ2-3; 11 central nucleotides agree with TRBD1. Material for sequencing was PBMCs. The nucleotide sequence is TGCAGCGTTGAGTGGACAGGGGGCGCAGATACGCAGTATTTT. This yields the protein CSVEWTGGADTQYF.